This TCR beta chain was recovered during a study of CD8 T cells in ankylosing spondylitis. Study-wide findings and caveats: Disease-linked clones reportedly showed significant enrichment in matched ankylosing spondylitis synovial fluid. Characteristic of ankylosing spondylitis blood, it appeared, was a TCR beta motif comprising several highly homologous variants.

Per the germline V gene, CDR1 is SGHAT and CDR2 is FQDESV (reference sequence). Trimming pared 5 bases from V and 8 bases from J, leaving 21 bases between. This CDR3 spans 15 amino acids. MiXCR, run by TCRdb on the 5' RACE reads, gives a single entry per CDR3 protein. The sample holds some 800,000 distinct CDR3 sequences, about 12% seen once. In this sample, this clonotype turned up a few times. What it recognizes is unknown. The chain links TRBV11-1 to TRBJ1-1; possible D gene TRBD1, 5 bases. This receptor was obtained from a male donor with ankylosing spondylitis. The source material was blood, either unsorted or a sorted T cell fraction (not recorded which). CDR3 in amino acids: CASSHTDQGPTEAFF. The DNA of the CDR3 is TGTGCCAGCAGCCACACAGATCAGGGCCCTACCGAAGCTTTCTTT.